This is a list of T cell receptor beta chains from one sample in a study of cytomegalovirus exposure and HLA in healthy donors. Assay: immunoSEQ multiplex PCR; the TCRdb copy retains only in-frame clones and omits some. The sample contains under 200,000 clones, roughly 79% of which appear only once. Sequenced: PBMCs. Receptor source: a man between 25 and 39 years old in good health and CMV-seronegative. Each CDR3 is given with its conserved first and last residue.

v_call	cdr3_aa
TRBV6-5	CASSYSPSSETQYF
TRBV14	CASEPWTGYNEQFF
TRBV27	CASTVQYF
TRBV6-5	CATQPAGEAETQYF
TRBV6-5	CASSWGRGGSQETQYF
TRBV5-8	CASSFKADSQETQYF
TRBV30	CAWSVIGAEQYF
TRBV27	CASSPERGQGVYGYTF
TRBV7-9	CASSILPLGLAGVNEQFF
TRBV6-1	CASRNYWTGSNTQYF
TRBV10-3	CAISHSGSGTGTSTDTQYF
TRBV5-4	CASSSTYEQYF
TRBV7-3	CASSPSSTSGRSEQFF
TRBV7-3	CASSPDAAYEQYF
TRBV29-1	CSVDGGDSNQPQHF
TRBV2	CASRADRVGNQPQHF
TRBV29-1	CSCRRGDTEAFF
TRBV7-9	CASSEIQGTAKNEQFF
TRBV9	CASSDGFSGGVDEKLFF
TRBV9	CASSVGSAADTQYF
TRBV19	CASSIRIPGQGGNQPQHF
TRBV7-9	CASSPIRDRSYNEQFF
TRBV4-1	CASSQEPGTLNTEAFF
TRBV6-1	CASSERLGGVGSPLHF
TRBV7-8	CASSPIGRPGSTEAFF
TRBV5-1	CASSLTRSTDTQYF
TRBV28	CASSFFQQAYEQYF
TRBV7-2	CASSLVAGGYNEQFF
TRBV27	CASSFLAGPQETQYF
TRBV28	CASTRALTRDRSSYEQYF
TRBV28	CASSGRLASYEQYF
TRBV15	CATSLRESYEQYF
TRBV5-5	CASSHPVRFGEQFF
TRBV9	CASSVDPGGEKLFF
TRBV27	CASSLGTSGRIYEQYF
TRBV2	CASSDGSSSYNSPLHF
TRBV7-9	CASSPRGGDTDTQYF
TRBV28	CASSFERRSEAFF
TRBV7-9	CASSYGGDGYGYTF
TRBV11-2	CASSVGLSSYEQYF
TRBV5-4	CASRDRGTDTQYF
TRBV7-7	CASSLLGLDTQYF
TRBV5-4	CASRGMNTEAFF
TRBV18	CASSPGTGEVYEQYF
TRBV27	CASSSISTDTQYF